Listed here are 19 T cell receptor beta chains from one sample, sequenced in a study of spatial heterogeneity in lung cancer. General study results and limits: Intratumoral expanded alpha and beta TCR counts were found to track tumor mutation counts.

In TCRdb, the 5' RACE reads were re-called with MiXCR into one record per CDR3 protein. The sample carries 3,500 to 5,000 distinct CDR3 sequences, around 7% recorded once. These TCRs are of unknown antigen specificity. Time point here: sample taken at primary tumor resection. The specimen comprised lung tumor tissue, sampled at surgery. The receptors shown here come from a male donor with early-stage non-small cell lung cancer.

This clonotype came up many times. The chain combines TRBV6-2 or TRBV6-3 with TRBJ2-6; no reliable D call. Germline values: CDR1 MNHEY, CDR2 SVGEGT. The ends were cut back, 6 bases at V and 4 bases at J, with 10 bases in the middle. The CDR3 has 14 amino acids. This CDR3 is CASRRPTGANVLTF. In DNA, the CDR3 is TGTGCCAGCAGACGACCCACCGGGGCCAACGTCCTGACTTTC.

By sample fraction, this clonotype is medium-sized (0.01 to 0.1%). The chain uses TRBV5-1 and TRBJ2-7; unclear D gene. CDR3 length: 14 amino acids. The ends were cut back, 0 bases at V and 4 bases at J, with 11 bases in the middle. Germline lookup yields CDR1 SGHRS and CDR2 YFSETQ. Here the CDR3 reads CASSLATGRYEQYF. The CDR3 DNA reads TGCGCCAGCAGCTTGGCCACTGGGCGGTACGAGCAGTACTTC.

The sample holds many counts of this clonotype. The chain employs TRBV6-5 and TRBJ2-7, with TRBD1 matching over 9 bases. Germline loops: CDR1 MNHEY, CDR2 SVGAGI. The V gene end was trimmed by 5 bases and the J gene end by 3 bases; junction bases not matched to a gene: 8. The length of the CDR3 is 15 residues. CDR3 region: CASSAPGQGFYEQYF. In nucleotides, the CDR3 is TGTGCCAGCAGTGCTCCGGGACAGGGATTCTACGAGCAGTACTTC.

This clonotype is medium-sized. V and J are TRBV29-1 and TRBJ2-3; TRBD1 agrees at 10 bases. This CDR3 is built from 15 residues. Germline loops: CDR1 SQVTM, CDR2 ANQGSEA. J gave up 0 bases and V 2 bases, and 2 bases lay outside the gene matches. CDR3 sequence reads: CSVERTGGSTDTQYF. CDR3 DNA sequence: TGCAGCGTTGAAAGGACAGGGGGTAGCACAGATACGCAGTATTTT.

This clonotype is labeled medium-sized. The chain combines TRBV20-1 with TRBJ1-5, with D hard to call. Germline loops: CDR1 DFQATT, CDR2 SNEGSKA (reference sequence). Trimming shortened V by 1 base and J by 6 bases, and 10 bases separated the two germline ends. The CDR3 sequence is 13 residues long. The CDR3 DNA reads as TGCAGTGCTAGAGGGAACGGAGCTCAGCCCCAGCATTTT. Translation gives CSARGNGAQPQHF.

At least ten counts were recorded for this clonotype. The chain employs TRBV4-3 and TRBJ1-4; the match to TRBD1 covers 7 bases. The CDR3 is 15 residues long. The germline gives CDR1 LGHNA, CDR2 YSLEER. Unmatched junction bases numbered 7, after V lost 1 base and J lost 8 bases. Here the CDR3 DNA reads TGCGCCAGCAGCCAAGGGGACAGACCGGAAGAAAAACTGTTTTTT. The encoded protein is CASSQGDRPEEKLFF.

This clonotype was counted many times. This chain links TRBV7-2 with TRBJ2-7, with 11 bases matching TRBD1. Germline-derived CDR1 and CDR2 are SGHTA and FQGNSA. The CDR3 has 15 amino acids. V shed 4 bases and J 2 bases; nucleotides not matched to a gene: 4. CDR3 in DNA: TGTGCCAGCAGCTCATGGACAGGGGGCGCCTACGAGCAGTACTTC. Its protein product is CASSSWTGGAYEQYF. Combining the CDR3 with reference TRBV7-2 and TRBJ2-7 gives the whole variable domain GAGVSQSPSNKVTEKGKDVELRCDPISGHTALYWYRQSLGQGLEFLIYFQGNSAPDKSGLPSDRFSAERTGGSVSTLTIQRTQQEDSAVYLCASSSWTGGAYEQYFGPGTRLTVT.

This rearrangement joins TRBV4-3 to TRBJ2-5; 7 nucleotides agree with TRBD2. In germline, CDR1 is LGHNA, CDR2 YSLEER. This CDR3 spans 18 amino acids. With V trimmed by 4 bases and J by 4 bases, 18 bases remained unmatched. In nucleotides, the CDR3 is TGCGCCAGCAGCCTAAATCACGCGAGCGGGGCGGGCGGAGAGACCCAGTACTTC. Amino acids: CASSLNHASGAGGETQYF.

Relative to its sample, this clonotype is medium-sized. The rearrangement links TRBV2 to TRBJ2-3; maybe TRBD1 (6 bases). The V end was cut by 7 bases, the J end by 2 bases, with 13 bases between. This CDR3 spans 14 amino acids. Germline V lookup: CDR1 SNHLY, CDR2 FYNNEI. The CDR3, as DNA: TGTGCCAGCATCGGGGACATTCTCACAGATACGCAGTATTTT. Translation gives CASIGDILTDTQYF.

Ten or more counts support this clonotype. The V gene is TRBV20-1, the J gene TRBJ2-2; a weak D match, TRBD2 (5 bases). V lost 3 bases, J lost 5 bases, and 19 bases lay in between. From germline, CDR1 is DFQATT and CDR2 SNEGSKA (reference sequence). The CDR3 runs to 16 residues. CDR3 sequence: CSARALGGERTGELFF. In nucleotides, the CDR3 is TGCAGTGCTAGGGCCCTTGGTGGGGAGCGGACCGGGGAGCTGTTTTTT.

This clonotype was detected many times. The chain recombines TRBV20-1 with TRBJ2-7, with D perhaps assigned TRBD1 or TRBD2 (5 bases each). The CDR3 spans 13 residues. Germline CDR1 reads DFQATT; CDR2 reads SNEGSKA (reference sequence). Trimming stripped 0 bases from V and 6 bases from J, with 12 bases between. In nucleotides, the CDR3 is TGCAGTGCTAGAGATCACGACAGCGGCGAGCAGTACTTC. Its protein product is CSARDHDSGEQYF.

This clonotype is deemed medium-sized. V usage is TRBV28 and J usage is TRBJ1-1; D remains ambiguous. Per germline, CDR1 MDHEN and CDR2 SYDVKM. Between the trimmed V and J ends, which lost 5 bases and 1 base, there was a span of 8 bases. This CDR3 contains 13 residues. CDR3 in amino acids: CASSRTENTEAFF. The CDR3 DNA follows: TGTGCCAGCAGTCGGACCGAGAACACTGAAGCTTTCTTT.

On this clonotype itself: A much larger clone lies one base from this, so it may be a read error. The chain carries TRBV5-4 and TRBJ2-5, with D perhaps being TRBD1 or TRBD2 (5 bases each). This CDR3 contains 12 residues. Germline CDR1 SGHNT, CDR2 YYREEE (reference sequence). CDR3 DNA sequence: TGTGCCAGCAGCTTTTTGGGGGAGATCCAGTACTTC. Encoded protein: CASSFLGEIQYF.

This clonotype was counted at least ten times. The V gene is TRBV6-5, the J gene TRBJ2-7; D uncertain. V gave up 3 bases and J gave up 4 bases, with 16 bases separating them. This CDR3 comprises 15 residues. Germline V gene sequence: CDR1 MNHEY, CDR2 SVGAGI. CDR3 sequence reads: CASSYNRGARYEQYF. The CDR3 DNA reads TGTGCCAGCAGTTATAATAGAGGTGCCCGATACGAGCAGTACTTC.

This clonotype qualifies as medium-sized. The rearrangement uses TRBV5-4 and TRBJ2-3; 7 positions agree with TRBD2. CDR3 length equals 13 residues. V shed 4 bases, J shed 5 bases, and the junction held 4 bases outside the gene matches. Germline V gene lookup returns CDR1 SGHNT and CDR2 YYREEE (reference sequence). The CDR3, as DNA: TGTGCCAGCAGCCAGGTAGCGGGAGATACGCAGTATTTT. Translated: CASSQVAGDTQYF. Filled out from reference TRBV5-4 and TRBJ2-3, the complete variable domain reads ETGVTQSPTHLIKTRGQQVTLRCSSQSGHNTVSWYQQALGQGPQFIFQYYREEENGRGNFPPRFSGLQFPNYSSELNVNALELDDSALYLCASSQVAGDTQYFGPGTRLTVL.

With respect to this clonotype: The junction shows a germline mismatch at one end, possibly a read error. V usage is TRBV7-2 and J usage is TRBJ1-1, with 9 bases aligning to TRBD1. In germline, CDR1 is SGHTA, CDR2 FQGNSA. The CDR3 sequence is 15 residues long. CDR3 residues: CAGSSRQGGHTEAFF. The CDR3 DNA follows: TGTGCCGGCAGCTCCAGACAGGGGGGGCACACTGAAGCTTTCTTT. The full variable domain, with the rest looked up from reference TRBV7-2 and TRBJ1-1, is GAGVSQSPSNKVTEKGKDVELRCDPISGHTALYWYRQSLGQGLEFLIYFQGNSAPDKSGLPSDRFSAERTGGSVSTLTIQRTQQEDSAVYLCAGSSRQGGHTEAFFGQGTRLTVV.

The table lists this clonotype with many counts. The chain joins TRBV20-1 to TRBJ2-1, with 13 nucleotides matching TRBD2. This CDR3 has 15 residues. V lost 5 bases and J lost 7; bases outside the gene matches: 8. The germline gives CDR1 DFQATT, CDR2 SNEGSKA (reference sequence). CDR3 sequence reads: CSADLPTSGRNEQFF. In nucleotides, the CDR3 is TGCAGTGCTGACCTCCCGACTAGCGGGAGGAATGAGCAGTTCTTC.

In this sample, this clonotype is medium-sized. The V and J genes are TRBV5-4 and TRBJ1-1; 9 positions match TRBD1. This CDR3 spans 14 amino acids. Germline loops: CDR1 SGHNT, CDR2 YYREEE (reference sequence). V shed 4 bases and J 5 bases; nucleotides not matched to a gene: 6. As DNA, the CDR3 is TGTGCCAGCAGCAGGGGGACAGGGAGGACTGAAGCTTTCTTT. Translated, it gives CASSRGTGRTEAFF.

In its sample, this clonotype ranks as medium-sized. This rearrangement joins TRBV12-3 or TRBV12-4 to TRBJ1-5; D may be TRBD1 (6 bases). This CDR3 has 14 amino acids. The germline V and J ends were trimmed by 5 bases and 4 bases, with 12 bases remaining between them. The CDR3 region has the DNA TGTGCCAGCAGTGGCGACAGGAATAATCAGCCCCAGCATTTT. It yields the protein CASSGDRNNQPQHF.